These 27 T cell receptor beta chains originate from one sample sequenced in a study of blood T cell repertoires in COVID-19. Produced via immunoSEQ multiplex PCR; TCRdb's table is partial and in-frame only. The table includes approximately 100,000 clones, about 80% detected once. Material: peripheral blood. Receptor source: a man between 65 and 80 years old with acute or convalescent COVID-19.

The sample holds a few counts of this clone. The chain is built from TRBV18 and TRBJ1-3; D is unresolved. Deletions cut 5 bases from V and 4 bases from J, with 15 bases between. CDR3 length equals 15 residues. From germline, CDR1 is KGHSH and CDR2 LQKENI. Here the CDR3 reads CASSSSRVSGNTIYF. The CDR3 region has the DNA TGTGCCAGCTCATCGTCGAGGGTATCGGGAAACACCATATATTTT.

This clone is a singleton in its sample. The CDR3 DNA sequence: TGTGCCAGCAGTCCAACGCCACAGGGGAATCAGCCCCAGCATTTT. This encodes CASSPTPQGNQPQHF. The chain couples TRBV6-2 or TRBV6-3 to TRBJ1-5, with 7 positions matching TRBD1. With 5 bases clipped from V and 4 bases from J, the junction kept 8 bases outside the gene matches. The CDR3 contains 15 residues. Germline CDR1 reads MNHEY; CDR2 reads SVGEGT.

The chain links TRBV28 to TRBJ1-1; D gene ambiguous. V was shortened by 2 bases and J by 0 bases, with 7 bases between the two germline ends. This CDR3 has 14 amino acids. Per the germline V gene, CDR1 is MDHEN and CDR2 is SYDVKM. CDR3 sequence: CASSLGQMNTEAFF. The CDR3 coding sequence is TGTGCCAGCAGTTTAGGGCAGATGAACACTGAAGCTTTCTTT. Looking up the rest from reference TRBV28 and TRBJ1-1 gives the full variable domain: DVKVTQSSRYLVKRTGEKVFLECVQDMDHENMFWYRQDPGLGLRLIYFSYDVKMKEKGDIPEGYSVSREKKERFSLILESASTNQTSMYLCASSLGQMNTEAFFGQGTRLTVV.

The V and J genes are TRBV3-1 (or the pseudogene TRBV3-2) and TRBJ2-6; no definite D call. V was shortened by 2 bases and J by 0 bases, with 17 bases between the two germline ends. CDR3 length equals 19 residues. The V gene's germline CDR1 is LGHDT and CDR2 YNNKEL (reference sequence). CDR3 DNA sequence: TGTGCCAGCAGCCAAAGGAGTGGTGCGACCCACTCTGGGGCCAACGTCCTGACTTTC. Translating it yields CASSQRSGATHSGANVLTF.

This sequence joins TRBV10-2 and TRBJ2-3, with TRBD2 identical over 7 bases. The germline V gene has CDR1 WSHSY and CDR2 SAAADI. The V segment lost 4 bases and the J segment 3 bases; nucleotides outside the gene matches: 4. CDR3 length: 14 amino acids. CDR3 coding DNA: TGCGCCAGCAGTGTTACGGGAGGTACAGATACGCAGTATTTT. This encodes CASSVTGGTDTQYF.

The chain employs TRBV5-6 and TRBJ2-1, with 11 bases lining up with TRBD1. V lost 1 base, J lost 8 bases, and 11 bases stayed unmatched. The V gene's germline CDR1 is SGHDT and CDR2 YYEEEE. The CDR3 runs to 17 residues. Written as DNA, the CDR3 is TGTGCCAGCAGCTTGTTTCTGGACAGGGGGCGCATCTATGAGCAGTTCTTC. Encoded protein: CASSLFLDRGRIYEQFF.

The chain carries TRBV15 and TRBJ2-7; 7 bases align to TRBD2. CDR3 length: 13 amino acids. Germline values: CDR1 LNHNV, CDR2 YYDKDF (reference sequence). Trimming cost V 6 bases and J 9 bases; bases outside gene matches: 11. Here the CDR3 DNA reads TGTGCCACCAGGGCGGGAGCGGCCCCGGTGCAGTACTTC. It is translated as CATRAGAAPVQYF.

The chain uses TRBV6-5 and TRBJ1-2, with D tentatively TRBD1 (5 bases). CDR3 length: 16 residues. Between the trimmed V and J ends, which lost 0 bases and 6 bases, there was a span of 17 bases. Germline assignment: CDR1 MNHEY and CDR2 SVGAGI. CDR3 sequence: CASSYSPQQGSNGYTF. The DNA for the CDR3 is TGTGCCAGCAGTTACTCGCCCCAGCAGGGCTCTAATGGCTACACCTTC.

The CDR3 is CASSFRVGGYTF. Written as DNA, the CDR3 is TGTGCCAGCAGTTTCAGGGTAGGAGGCTACACCTTC. The chain has TRBV28 and TRBJ1-2, with a possible D match to TRBD1 (5 bases). V gave up 3 bases and J gave up 8 bases, with 10 bases separating them. The germline V gene has CDR1 MDHEN and CDR2 SYDVKM. The CDR3 extends over 12 amino acids.

This rearrangement joins TRBV19 to TRBJ2-1; TRBD2 matches at 10 bases. V lost 8 bases, J lost 5 bases, and 6 bases stayed unmatched. Germline V gene lookup returns CDR1 LNHDA and CDR2 SQIVND (reference sequence). CDR3 size: 14 residues. CDR3 sequence: CASEREGGHNEQFF. As DNA, the CDR3 is TGTGCCAGTGAGCGGGAGGGCGGCCACAATGAGCAGTTCTTC.

This clone was recorded once. This rearrangement joins TRBV27 to TRBJ1-1, with D perhaps TRBD1 (6 bases). CDR1 and CDR2 (germline): MNHEY, SMNVEV (reference sequence). This CDR3 is built from 15 residues. V lost 3 bases to trimming and J lost 1 base, with 12 bases between them. CDR3 DNA sequence: TGTGCCAGCAGTTTCGTGGGGGCGCCGAACACTGAAGCTTTCTTT. It translates to CASSFVGAPNTEAFF.

The chain employs TRBV11-2 and TRBJ2-1; 8 bases agree with TRBD2. CDR3 length: 17 residues. J lost 5 bases, V lost 4 bases, and 13 bases had no gene match. Germline V gene lookup returns CDR1 SGHAT and CDR2 FQNNGV. This CDR3 is CASSSPRLAGINNEQFF. The CDR3 DNA reads as TGTGCCAGCAGCTCCCCCCGCTTAGCGGGAATCAACAATGAGCAGTTCTTC.

The chain couples TRBV19 to TRBJ2-7; TRBD1 is a possible D gene (5 bases). V lost 8 bases, J lost 6 bases, and 17 bases lay in between. Looked up from germline, CDR1 is LNHDA and CDR2 is SQIVND (reference sequence). The length of the CDR3 is 13 residues. CDR3 amino acids: CASGFLQGSEQYF. The CDR3 DNA reads TGTGCCAGTGGGTTCCTCCAGGGATCCGAGCAGTACTTC.

This clone has at least ten counts. The chain links TRBV24-1 to TRBJ2-1; weak D call: TRBD2 (6 bases). The germline V gene encodes CDR1 KGHDR and CDR2 SFDVKD. The CDR3 has 17 amino acids. V lost 7 bases to trimming and J lost 0 bases, with 18 bases between them. CDR3 sequence reads: CATSESGGLSSYNEQFF. Written as DNA, the CDR3 is TGTGCCACCAGCGAAAGTGGAGGGCTTAGCTCCTACAATGAGCAGTTCTTC.

V usage is TRBV7-9 and J usage is TRBJ1-4; TRBD1 matches at 8 bases. This CDR3 is 16 amino acids long. The V segment lost 5 bases and the J segment 5 bases; nucleotides outside the gene matches: 10. CDR1 and CDR2 (germline): SEHNR, FQNEAQ (reference sequence). CDR3 in DNA: TGTGCCAGCAGCAAATTTACAGGGGGATCGAATGAAAAACTGTTTTTT. Its protein product is CASSKFTGGSNEKLFF.

The chain has TRBV28 and TRBJ1-4; D is uncertain. The CDR3 length is 14 residues. Germline-derived CDR1 and CDR2 are MDHEN and SYDVKM. The V end was cut by 5 bases, the J end by 0 bases, with 7 bases between. CDR3 DNA sequence: TGTGCCAGCAGTCTACAGCCAACTAATGAAAAACTGTTTTTT. Encoded protein: CASSLQPTNEKLFF.

This chain connects TRBV5-1 to TRBJ2-3, with D perhaps TRBD2 (6 bases). The CDR3 is made up of 15 amino acids. Germline V lookup: CDR1 SGHRS, CDR2 YFSETQ. Trimming left V 2 bases short and J 4 bases short, with 14 bases between. The CDR3 DNA is TGCGCCAGCAGCTTAGCGGGTGTTGGCGCAGATACGCAGTATTTT. Protein sequence: CASSLAGVGADTQYF.

In its sample, this clone was seen once. V gene TRBV20-1 combines with J gene TRBJ1-1; 10 nucleotides align to TRBD1. J was trimmed by 12 bases and V by 5 bases; bases with no gene match: 6. Germline lookup yields CDR1 DFQATT and CDR2 SNEGSKA (reference sequence). The CDR3 loop spans 11 amino acids. CDR3 loop: CSALRDRGSFF. The CDR3 DNA is TGCAGTGCTCTCCGGGACAGGGGTTCTTTCTTT.

The chain joins TRBV6-6 to TRBJ1-2, with 8 nucleotides matching TRBD1. This CDR3 spans 15 amino acids. J lost 0 bases, V lost 7 bases, and 7 bases had no gene match. The germline CDR1 and CDR2 sequences are MNHNY and SVGAGI (reference sequence). The CDR3 protein is CASNSRGLANYGYTF. The CDR3 DNA is TGTGCCAGCAATTCCAGGGGGCTAGCTAACTATGGCTACACCTTC.

J is TRBJ2-5 and V is TRBV21-1; the table assigns TRBD1, which was not confirmed against the DNA. TRBV21-1 is described as a pseudogene. This CDR3 has 14 residues. The CDR3 protein is CASSNGQGGETQYF. DNA for the CDR3: TGTGCCAGCAGCAACGGACAGGGAGGAGAGACCCAGTACTTC.

The rearrangement uses TRBV7-9 and TRBJ2-5; perhaps TRBD1 as D (6 bases). V was clipped by 3 bases and J by 1 base, with 12 bases between them. This CDR3 has 15 residues. Germline CDR1 SEHNR, CDR2 FQNEAQ (reference sequence). CDR3 in amino acids: CASSLQGSIQETQYF. Here the CDR3 DNA reads TGTGCCAGCAGCTTGCAGGGGTCAATCCAAGAGACCCAGTACTTC.

This chain connects TRBV10-1 to TRBJ2-7; 11 nucleotides agree with TRBD2. The CDR3 consists of 17 residues. J gave up 4 bases and V 6 bases, and 14 bases lay outside the gene matches. Germline CDR1 and CDR2: WNHNN and SYGVQD (reference sequence). CDR3 nucleotide sequence: TGCGCCAGCAGCAGGGGTGCTAGCGGGGGGCCGCATTACGAGCAGTACTTC. The encoded protein is CASSRGASGGPHYEQYF.

This chain uses TRBV2 with TRBJ1-5; TRBD1 is a possible D gene (5 bases). Germline assignment: CDR1 SNHLY and CDR2 FYNNEI. The CDR3 is 13 amino acids. V dropped 7 bases and J dropped 4 bases, with 11 bases sitting between them. CDR3 DNA sequence: TGTGCCAGCACGGGGGACCCTAATCAGCCCCAGCATTTT. Residues: CASTGDPNQPQHF.

The chain recombines TRBV5-5 with TRBJ2-2; D remains ambiguous. The CDR3 is made up of 16 amino acids. V lost 0 bases, J lost 2 bases, and 11 bases lay in between. Germline values: CDR1 SGHKS, CDR2 YYEKEE (reference sequence). The DNA for the CDR3 is TGTGCCAGCAGCTTGGTCCTAGGTTTTAACACCGGGGAGCTGTTTTTT. Translated: CASSLVLGFNTGELFF.

This clone is a singleton in its sample. The rearrangement joins TRBV20-1 to TRBJ1-5; 7 bases map to TRBD1. The CDR3 consists of 10 residues. The J segment lost 12 bases and the V segment lost 3 bases, leaving 2 bases of the junction unmatched. Germline V gene lookup returns CDR1 DFQATT and CDR2 SNEGSKA (reference sequence). In nucleotides, the CDR3 is TGCAGTGCTAGCGACAGGGTCCAGCATTTT. Protein: CSASDRVQHF.

This CDR3 is CASSQDGGQRETQYF. The CDR3 DNA sequence: TGTGCCAGCAGCCAAGATGGAGGGCAGAGGGAGACCCAGTACTTC. This chain joins TRBV3-1 (or the pseudogene TRBV3-2) and TRBJ2-5, with a weak D call TRBD2 (6 bases). V was clipped by 0 bases and J by 5 bases, with 13 bases between them. Germline assignment: CDR1 LGHDT and CDR2 YNNKEL (reference sequence). The CDR3 extends over 15 amino acids.

This clone was counted once. The CDR3 protein is CASSQRERTDTQYF. CDR3 DNA: TGTGCCAGCTCTCAGCGGGAACGCACAGATACGCAGTATTTT. This chain uses TRBV2 with TRBJ2-3; 7 nucleotides line up with TRBD2. This CDR3 contains 14 residues. Germline lookup yields CDR1 SNHLY and CDR2 FYNNEI. V dropped 8 bases and J dropped 1; count of bases not matched to a gene: 6.